The 6 T cell receptor beta chains listed next were all sequenced from one sample in a study of blood T cell repertoires in COVID-19. Profiling relied on immunoSEQ multiplex PCR, and the TCRdb table lists in-frame clones only, not all of them. The sample holds around 150,000 clones, about 85% seen once. Source material: peripheral blood. The receptors stem from a woman aged 55-70 years with COVID-19, enrolled during active disease.

The CDR3 DNA reads as TGTGCCAGCAGCTTATCCAGCGGGGGGCCACATGAGCAGTTCTTC. It specifies CASSLSSGGPHEQFF. The rearrangement links TRBV7-6 to TRBJ2-1; 9 bases are shared with TRBD2. This CDR3 has 15 residues. V gave up 2 bases and J gave up 8 bases; unmatched junction bases: 7. Germline CDR1 SGHVS, CDR2 FNYEAQ.

The rearrangement links TRBV3-1 (or the pseudogene TRBV3-2) to TRBJ1-4, with no clear D. This CDR3 comprises 14 residues. Germline V gene sequence: CDR1 LGHDT, CDR2 YNNKEL (reference sequence). Trimming left V 1 base short and J 4 bases short, with 7 bases between. The CDR3 loop reads CASSQAGSNEKLFF. CDR3 coding DNA: TGTGCCAGCAGCCAAGCGGGTAGTAATGAAAAACTGTTTTTT.

Here the CDR3 DNA reads TGTGCCAGCAGTCTCCCTAGCGGACCCGATCCCTACGAGCAGTACTTC. The encoded protein is CASSLPSGPDPYEQYF. This chain uses TRBV6-6 with TRBJ2-7, with 7 bases aligning to TRBD2. CDR1 and CDR2 from the germline V gene are MNHNY and SVGAGI (reference sequence). The CDR3 consists of 16 residues. With 5 bases clipped from V and 2 bases from J, the junction kept 12 bases outside the gene matches.

The rearrangement joins TRBV27 to TRBJ1-1; D may be TRBD1 (6 bases). The CDR3 length is 16 residues. Trimming took 3 bases from V and 4 from J, leaving 18 bases between them. The germline V gene encodes CDR1 MNHEY and CDR2 SMNVEV (reference sequence). This chain's CDR3 is CASSLAGGRVGTEAFF. The CDR3, as DNA: TGTGCCAGCAGTTTGGCCGGGGGGCGGGTGGGCACTGAAGCTTTCTTT.

The genes are TRBV7-8 and TRBJ1-6, with TRBD1 matching 12 bases. The length of the CDR3 is 19 residues. The V segment lost 2 bases and the J segment 7 bases; nucleotides outside the gene matches: 12. The germline gives CDR1 SGHVS, CDR2 FQNEAQ. CDR3 bases: TGTGCCAGCAGCTTAAAGGTCCCCGGGACAGGGGGCCTGAATTCACCCCTCCACTTT. Translating gives CASSLKVPGTGGLNSPLHF.

Only one count was recorded for this clone. The chain is built from TRBV7-2 and TRBJ2-1, with D unclear. Germline CDR1 and CDR2: SGHTA and FQGNSA. The CDR3 spans 14 residues. The V and J ends lost 3 bases and 2 bases respectively, with 8 bases between them. The CDR3 DNA is TGTGCCAGCAGCTTTGGCTCTCCCTACAATGAGCAGTTCTTC. Protein: CASSFGSPYNEQFF. The complete variable domain, with remaining parts taken from reference TRBV7-2 and TRBJ2-1, reads GAGVSQSPSNKVTEKGKDVELRCDPISGHTALYWYRQSLGQGLEFLIYFQGNSAPDKSGLPSDRFSAERTGGSVSTLTIQRTQQEDSAVYLCASSFGSPYNEQFFGPGTRLTVL.